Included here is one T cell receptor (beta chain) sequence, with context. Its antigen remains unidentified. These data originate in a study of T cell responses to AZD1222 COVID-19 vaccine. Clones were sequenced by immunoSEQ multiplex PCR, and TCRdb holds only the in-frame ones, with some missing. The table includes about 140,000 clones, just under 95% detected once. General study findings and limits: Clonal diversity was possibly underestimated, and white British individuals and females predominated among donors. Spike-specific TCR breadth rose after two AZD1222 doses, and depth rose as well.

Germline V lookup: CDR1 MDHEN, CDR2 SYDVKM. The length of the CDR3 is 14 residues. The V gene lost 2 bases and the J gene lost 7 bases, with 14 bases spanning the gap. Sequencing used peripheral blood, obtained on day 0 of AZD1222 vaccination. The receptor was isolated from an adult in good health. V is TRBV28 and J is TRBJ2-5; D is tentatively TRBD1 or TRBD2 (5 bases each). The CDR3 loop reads CASSLGSGGSTQYF. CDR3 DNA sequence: TGTGCCAGCAGTTTAGGCAGTGGGGGTTCGACCCAGTACTTC.